The 27 T cell receptor beta chains below come from one sample, sequenced in a study of cytomegalovirus exposure and HLA in healthy donors. Vbeta (60) and Jbeta (13) primers were used in the PCR. Measured with immunoSEQ multiplex PCR; TCRdb has only the in-frame clones, and not every one. The sample yields over 70,000 clones, 55% to 70% seen once. Sequencing input: PBMCs. The receptors come from a woman in her fifties or sixties in good health and CMV-seropositive.

This sequence joins TRBV7-2 and TRBJ1-1; TRBD1 is a possible D gene (5 bases). V was pared by 1 base and J by 5 bases, with 14 bases between. This CDR3 contains 15 residues. Germline V gene lookup returns CDR1 SGHTA and CDR2 FQGNSA. As DNA, the CDR3 is TGTGCCAGCAGCTTAGTTGCAGGGCAGGGAACTGAAGCTTTCTTT. Translating it yields CASSLVAGQGTEAFF.

This clone was detected only once. The rearrangement joins TRBV5-6 to TRBJ2-1; D perhaps matches TRBD1 (6 bases). Per the germline V gene, CDR1 is SGHDT and CDR2 is YYEEEE. The CDR3 has 17 residues. V lost 1 base and J 0 bases, leaving 14 bases between the germline ends. CDR3 DNA sequence: TGTGCCAGCAGCTTGTGGTTCGGGGACATCTCCTACAATGAGCAGTTCTTC. Amino acid sequence: CASSLWFGDISYNEQFF.

J is TRBJ1-2 and V is TRBV19; D possibly corresponds to TRBD1 (5 bases). Germline values: CDR1 LNHDA, CDR2 SQIVND (reference sequence). The CDR3 sequence is 14 residues long. CDR3 nucleotide sequence: TGTGCTACTGGGCAGGATTTCGGCGGGGCTGGCTACACCTTC. It yields the protein CATGQDFGGAGYTF.

CDR3 DNA: TGCGCCAGCAGCCAAGACCGAAGCCATGGCTACACCTTC. It translates to CASSQDRSHGYTF. The V and J genes are TRBV4-3 and TRBJ1-2; no definite D call. The CDR3 covers 13 residues. Between the trimmed V and J ends, which lost 0 bases and 6 bases, there was a span of 8 bases. Looked up from germline, CDR1 is LGHNA and CDR2 is YSLEER.

The rearrangement links TRBV19 to TRBJ1-4; a weak D match, TRBD1 (6 bases). The CDR3 consists of 16 residues. Germline CDR1 is LNHDA and CDR2 is SQIVND (reference sequence). The germline V and J ends were trimmed by 1 base and 3 bases, with 12 bases remaining between them. CDR3 coding DNA: TGTGCCAGTAGTATAGGCCGGACAGAACCTAATGAAAAACTGTTTTTT. This sequence encodes CASSIGRTEPNEKLFF.

This chain uses TRBV2 with TRBJ2-7; 8 bases align to TRBD1. Germline-derived CDR1 and CDR2 are SNHLY and FYNNEI. V was pared by 6 bases and J by 9 bases, with 16 bases of the junction left unmatched. The CDR3 loop spans 15 amino acids. The CDR3 loop is CASSQLTGASSWQYF. In DNA form, the CDR3 reads TGTGCCAGCAGCCAACTGACAGGGGCCTCATCGTGGCAGTACTTC.

In its sample, this clone is medium-sized. The genes are TRBV27 and TRBJ1-1; D is unresolved. V was cut by 7 bases and J by 4 bases, with 13 bases left in between. The CDR3 is 13 amino acids. Germline V gene data show CDR1 as MNHEY and CDR2 as SMNVEV (reference sequence). CDR3 protein: CASTYLGSTEAFF. The CDR3 DNA follows: TGTGCCAGCACCTACCTGGGCAGCACTGAAGCTTTCTTT.

The chain is built from TRBV6-5 and TRBJ1-4, with D perhaps matching TRBD1 (6 bases). The V end was cut by 1 base, the J end by 12 bases, with 12 bases between. This CDR3 region has 13 residues. Germline V gene sequence: CDR1 MNHEY, CDR2 SVGAGI. CDR3 in amino acids: CASSYYTQGELFF. Here the CDR3 DNA reads TGTGCCAGCAGTTACTACACACAGGGTGAACTGTTTTTT.

This clone was seen only a few times. The chain combines TRBV9 with TRBJ1-4, with unresolved D. CDR3 length equals 15 residues. Per germline, CDR1 SGDLS and CDR2 YYNGEE. Trimming took off 4 bases at V and 4 bases at J, with 14 bases between the two ends. The CDR3: CASSPRGVLNEKLFF. As DNA, the CDR3 is TGTGCCAGCAGCCCCAGAGGTGTACTTAATGAAAAACTGTTTTTT.

This chain joins TRBV5-4 and TRBJ2-3; 8 bases are shared with TRBD2. J gave up 0 bases and V 0 bases, and 3 bases lay outside the gene matches. The germline V gene has CDR1 SGHNT and CDR2 YYREEE (reference sequence). This CDR3 has 16 amino acids. The CDR3 protein is CASSLGSGDSTDTQYF. CDR3 DNA: TGTGCCAGCAGCTTGGGTAGCGGGGACAGCACAGATACGCAGTATTTT.

In its sample, this clone was seen a few times. This chain joins TRBV5-5 and TRBJ2-3; D possibly corresponds to TRBD1 (6 bases). The V and J ends lost 0 bases and 4 bases respectively, with 12 bases between them. In germline, CDR1 is SGHKS, CDR2 YYEKEE (reference sequence). The CDR3 contains 15 residues. CDR3 coding DNA: TGTGCCAGCAGCTTGGATACTACAGGGTCAGATACGCAGTATTTT. This encodes CASSLDTTGSDTQYF.

J is TRBJ2-6 and V is TRBV7-9; TRBD1 matches 7 bases. J gave up 4 bases and V 5 bases, and 11 bases lay outside the gene matches. The germline V gene has CDR1 SEHNR and CDR2 FQNEAQ (reference sequence). There are 17 residues in the CDR3. In DNA form, the CDR3 reads TGTGCCAGCAGCCTCGTTTTGACAGGGCAAGGGGCCAACGTCCTGACTTTC. This encodes CASSLVLTGQGANVLTF.

The chain has TRBV10-2 and TRBJ2-1; 11 bases fit TRBD1. The CDR3 consists of 15 residues. Unmatched junction bases numbered 5, after V lost 3 bases and J lost 7 bases. Germline lookup yields CDR1 WSHSY and CDR2 SAAADI. The CDR3: CASSDTGTGGNEQFF. The CDR3 DNA follows: TGCGCCAGCAGTGACACCGGGACAGGGGGTAATGAGCAGTTCTTC.

The chain is built from TRBV5-1 and TRBJ2-1; 8 bases line up with TRBD2. The ends lost 0 bases at V and 2 bases at J; junction bases unmatched: 4. Germline V gene data show CDR1 as SGHRS and CDR2 as YFSETQ. The CDR3 is made up of 16 amino acids. The CDR3 reads CASSLEGGGPYNEQFF. CDR3 bases: TGCGCCAGCAGCTTGGAGGGCGGGGGGCCCTACAATGAGCAGTTCTTC.

The rearrangement links TRBV29-1 to TRBJ1-2; D perhaps matches TRBD1 (6 bases). CDR3 size: 11 residues. CDR1 is SQVTM and CDR2 is ANQGSEA in the germline V gene. Trimming left V 4 bases short and J 6 bases short, with 9 bases between. CDR3 nucleotides: TGCAGCGTTGTGGCAGGGGATGGCTACACCTTC. As protein: CSVVAGDGYTF.

J is TRBJ2-3 and V is TRBV10-2; D not resolved. Germline V gives CDR1 WSHSY, CDR2 SAAADI. Trimming removed 3 bases from V and 0 bases from J, with 7 bases in between. The CDR3 sequence is 14 residues long. Written as DNA, the CDR3 is TGCGCCAGCAGTGATGTGGCTAGCACAGATACGCAGTATTTT. It translates to CASSDVASTDTQYF.

V and J are TRBV4-3 and TRBJ2-5; possible D gene TRBD2, 7 bases. CDR3 length: 15 residues. Germline lookup yields CDR1 LGHNA and CDR2 YSLEER. Between the trimmed V and J ends, which lost 1 base and 3 bases, there was a span of 12 bases. CDR3: CASSQGGGLEETQYF. CDR3 DNA: TGCGCCAGCAGCCAAGGCGGGGGCCTCGAAGAGACCCAGTACTTC.

The genes are TRBV10-2 and TRBJ2-7; 8 bases align to TRBD1. This CDR3 comprises 13 residues. Germline loops: CDR1 WSHSY, CDR2 SAAADI. The CDR3 DNA sequence: TGCGCGGGACGACAGGGGAATGGCGACGAGCAGTACTTC. Its translation: CAGRQGNGDEQYF.

The chain combines TRBV7-6 with TRBJ2-5; D is perhaps TRBD1 (6 bases). The CDR3 has 14 residues. V dropped 3 bases and J dropped 1 base, with 9 bases sitting between them. Germline V gene sequence: CDR1 SGHVS, CDR2 FNYEAQ. The chain's CDR3 is CASSFEQGQETQYF. In DNA, the CDR3 is TGTGCCAGCAGCTTTGAACAGGGCCAAGAGACCCAGTACTTC.

The chain recombines TRBV6-5 with TRBJ2-7; weak D call: TRBD1 (8 bases). CDR3 length: 13 residues. V lost 4 bases to trimming and J lost 5 bases, with 12 bases between them. The germline V gene encodes CDR1 MNHEY and CDR2 SVGAGI. CDR3: CASSLQGGNEQYF. The CDR3 DNA reads as TGTGCCAGCAGTTTACAGGGGGGGAACGAGCAGTACTTC.

This clone was counted only a few times. V usage is TRBV27 and J usage is TRBJ2-3; 8 bases agree with TRBD2. The CDR3 loop spans 17 amino acids. Germline CDR1 is MNHEY and CDR2 is SMNVEV (reference sequence). Losses at the gene ends were 2 bases for V and 3 bases for J; bases not matched to a gene: 10. CDR3 amino acids: CASSLDYLGGGTDTQYF. The CDR3 nucleotides are TGTGCCAGCAGTTTAGACTACTTGGGCGGGGGGACAGATACGCAGTATTTT.

The table lists this clone with a count of one. The chain combines TRBV2 with TRBJ2-5; the D gene is possibly TRBD2 (5 bases). V lost 9 bases and J 4 bases, leaving 15 bases between the germline ends. The CDR3 consists of 13 residues. CDR1 and CDR2 (germline): SNHLY, FYNNEI. The CDR3, as DNA: TGTGCCAGACAAGATATACGGGGAGAGACCCAGTACTTC. Its protein product is CARQDIRGETQYF.

The J gene is TRBJ2-1, the V gene TRBV9; 7 nucleotides match TRBD1. The V gene end was trimmed by 3 bases and the J gene end by 4 bases; junction bases not matched to a gene: 7. Germline values: CDR1 SGDLS, CDR2 YYNGEE. The CDR3 totals 15 residues. CDR3 sequence reads: CASSASGQLYNEQFF. CDR3 DNA sequence: TGTGCCAGCAGCGCGTCGGGACAGCTATACAATGAGCAGTTCTTC.

The V gene is TRBV12-5, the J gene TRBJ2-5; 11 nucleotides line up with TRBD2. V was clipped by 7 bases and J by 5 bases; unmatched bases: 6. This CDR3 comprises 14 residues. Germline V gives CDR1 LGHNT, CDR2 FRNRAP. The CDR3: CASDQLAGAETQYF. The CDR3 region has the DNA TGTGCTAGTGACCAACTAGCGGGGGCCGAGACCCAGTACTTC.

The chain has TRBV7-2 and TRBJ2-3; TRBD2 is a possible D gene (6 bases). The V gene's germline CDR1 is SGHTA and CDR2 FQGNSA. The CDR3 extends over 14 amino acids. V was trimmed by 5 bases and J by 5 bases, leaving 14 bases between them. CDR3 nucleotides: TGTGCCAGCAGCCCGCGGGGACCCGGAGATACGCAGTATTTT. It specifies CASSPRGPGDTQYF.

The chain joins TRBV6-5 to TRBJ1-2, with TRBD1 matching 8 bases. The germline V gene has CDR1 MNHEY and CDR2 SVGAGI. The CDR3 contains 14 residues. V trimming: 6 bases; J trimming: 3 bases; junction bases outside the gene matches: 6. The CDR3 DNA is TGTGCCAGCAGGCTCACAGGGGGGTACTATGGCTACACCTTC. It encodes CASRLTGGYYGYTF.

The chain couples TRBV12-5 to TRBJ2-1; D might be TRBD2 (8 bases). V was trimmed by 7 bases and J by 5 bases, leaving 18 bases between them. Germline V CDR1 and CDR2: LGHNT, FRNRAP. The CDR3 runs 15 residues. The CDR3 spells CASAPRGDSNNEQFF. Written as DNA, the CDR3 is TGTGCTAGTGCCCCGCGGGGGGACAGTAACAATGAGCAGTTCTTC.